This T cell receptor beta chain was profiled in a study of shared clonotypes between healthy human individuals. Turning to the study itself: The study enrolled a couple of women and a few men aged 18 to 49. A donor's plate count was three for CD4 naive and three for CD4 memory; CD8 naive had two and CD8 memory one. Findings of the study overall: Donors were few, which limited the genetic and exposure-history diversity represented. The study found lower generation probabilities in non-shared clonotypes than in those shared by all four donors.

Note on this clone: Its antigen is unknown.

Method: immunoSEQ multiplex PCR; TCRdb's copy keeps in-frame clones and lacks some. The table has about a million clones, about 80% seen once. The sequence came from a man in his late teens or twenties in good health. Source material: memory CD4+ T cells sorted from blood. Subset noted: CD45RA-negative fraction.

This CDR3 is CASIDSGTGGHTEAFF. The CDR3 nucleotides are TGTGCCAGCATCGACAGCGGGACAGGGGGTCACACTGAAGCTTTCTTT. The chain recombines TRBV28 with TRBJ1-1; 11 bases are shared with TRBD1. The J segment lost 3 bases and the V segment lost 7 bases, leaving 10 bases of the junction unmatched. The CDR3 loop spans 16 amino acids. Germline V CDR1 and CDR2: MDHEN, SYDVKM.